This TCR beta chain was captured by sequencing in a study of T-cell reconstitution after alpha-beta-depleted transplantation in children. Unique molecular identifiers were incorporated during preparation of the TCRbeta library. TCRdb used MiXCR to reprocess the PCR reads, holding one entry per CDR3 protein. Of some 70,000 distinct CDR3 sequences in the sample, just under 5% were seen once. This clonotype was counted ten times or more. The material was PBMCs, mostly from graft donor cells, obtained 180 days after TCRalphabeta/CD19-depleted stem cell transplant. The clonotype comes from a boy under two years old who had a stem cell transplant for acute myeloid leukemia, so the T cells may come from the graft donor.

The CDR3, as DNA: TGCGCCAGCAGCCTCGGGACAGGGACCAATCAGCCCCAGCATTTT. Translating it yields CASSLGTGTNQPQHF. The rearrangement joins TRBV5-1 to TRBJ1-5; 9 bases agree with TRBD1. V shed 4 bases and J 3 bases; nucleotides not matched to a gene: 5. This CDR3 has 15 residues. CDR1 and CDR2 (germline): SGHRS, YFSETQ. The full variable domain, with the rest looked up from reference TRBV5-1 and TRBJ1-5, is KAGVTQTPRYLIKTRGQQVTLSCSPISGHRSVSWYQQTPGQGLQFLFEYFSETQRNKGNFPGRFSGRQFSNSRSEMNVSTLELGDSALYLCASSLGTGTNQPQHFGDGTRLSIL.